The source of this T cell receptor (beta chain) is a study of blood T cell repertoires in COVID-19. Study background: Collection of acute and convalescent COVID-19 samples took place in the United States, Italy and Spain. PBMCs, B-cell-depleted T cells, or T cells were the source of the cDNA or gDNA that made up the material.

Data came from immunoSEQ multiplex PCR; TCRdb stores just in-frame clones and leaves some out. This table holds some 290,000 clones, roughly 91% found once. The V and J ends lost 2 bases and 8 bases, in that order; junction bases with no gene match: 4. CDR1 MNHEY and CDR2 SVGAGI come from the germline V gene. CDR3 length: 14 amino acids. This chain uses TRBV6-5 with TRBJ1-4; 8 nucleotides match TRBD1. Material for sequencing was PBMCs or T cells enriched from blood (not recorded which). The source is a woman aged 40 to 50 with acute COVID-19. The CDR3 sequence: CASSYGQGGEKLFF. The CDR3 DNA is TGTGCCAGCAGTTACGGACAGGGTGGGGAAAAACTGTTTTTT.